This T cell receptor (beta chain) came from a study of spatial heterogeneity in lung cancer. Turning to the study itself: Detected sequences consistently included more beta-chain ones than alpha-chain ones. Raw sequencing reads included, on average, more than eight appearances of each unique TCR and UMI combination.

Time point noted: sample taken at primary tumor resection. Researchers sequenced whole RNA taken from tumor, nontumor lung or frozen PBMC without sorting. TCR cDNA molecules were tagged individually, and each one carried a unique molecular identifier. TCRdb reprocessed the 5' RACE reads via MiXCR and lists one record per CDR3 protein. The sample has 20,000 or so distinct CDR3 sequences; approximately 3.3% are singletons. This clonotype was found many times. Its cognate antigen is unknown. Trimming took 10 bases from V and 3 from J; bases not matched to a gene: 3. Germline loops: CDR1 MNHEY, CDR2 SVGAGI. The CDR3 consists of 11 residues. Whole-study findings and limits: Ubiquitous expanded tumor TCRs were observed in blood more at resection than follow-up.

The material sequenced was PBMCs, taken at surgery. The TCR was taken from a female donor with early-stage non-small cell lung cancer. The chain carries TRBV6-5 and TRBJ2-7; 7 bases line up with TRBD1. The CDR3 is CATGQNYEQYF. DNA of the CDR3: TGTGCCACGGGACAGAACTACGAGCAGTACTTC.